This entry concerns a single T cell receptor (beta chain). Its target is unknown. This specimen comes from a study of T cells in Graves' hyperthyroidism and ophthalmopathy. V was clipped by 5 bases and J by 7 bases, with 21 bases between them. Germline V lookup: CDR1 LNHNV, CDR2 YYDKDF (reference sequence). The CDR3 spans 16 residues. Amplified regions were TCR beta CDR3 sequences from RNA transcripts. Using the HTBI primer set, a first-round RT-PCR was run on the TCR CDR3. Each CDR3 protein gets one entry after TCRdb re-called the multiplex PCR reads with MiXCR. This table holds 280,000 or so distinct CDR3 sequences, 13% to 15% found once. Patients with uncontrolled infections, other autoimmune diseases, pregnancy or lactation were excluded. Points from the study as a whole: The blood repertoire included most of the expanded thyroid clonotypes above 0.001.

The rearrangement joins TRBV15 to TRBJ2-1; D is tentatively TRBD1 or TRBD2 (5 bases each). This sequence was found in a woman aged 45-65 years with Graves' hyperthyroidism that later progressed to Graves' ophthalmopathy. Sequencing used blood. The CDR3 DNA is TGTGCCACCAGCCTCGGAACTGGGCAGGGACGGAATGAGCAGTTCTTC. It specifies CATSLGTGQGRNEQFF.